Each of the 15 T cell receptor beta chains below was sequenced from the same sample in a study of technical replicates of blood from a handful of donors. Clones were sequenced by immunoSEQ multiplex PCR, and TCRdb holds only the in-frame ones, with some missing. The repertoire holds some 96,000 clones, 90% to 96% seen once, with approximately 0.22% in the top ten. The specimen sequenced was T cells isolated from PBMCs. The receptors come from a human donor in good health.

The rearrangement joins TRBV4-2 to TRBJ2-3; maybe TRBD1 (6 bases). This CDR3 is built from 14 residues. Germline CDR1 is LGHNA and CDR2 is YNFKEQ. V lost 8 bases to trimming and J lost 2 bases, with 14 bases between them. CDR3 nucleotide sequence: TGTGCCAGCGGTCAACGGACAGACACAGATACGCAGTATTTT. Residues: CASGQRTDTDTQYF.

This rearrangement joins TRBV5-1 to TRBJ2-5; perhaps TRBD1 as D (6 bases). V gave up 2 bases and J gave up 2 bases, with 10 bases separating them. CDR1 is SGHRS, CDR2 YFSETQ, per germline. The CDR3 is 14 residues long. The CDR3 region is CASSFPDSQETQYF. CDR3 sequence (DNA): TGCGCCAGCAGCTTTCCGGACAGTCAAGAGACCCAGTACTTC.

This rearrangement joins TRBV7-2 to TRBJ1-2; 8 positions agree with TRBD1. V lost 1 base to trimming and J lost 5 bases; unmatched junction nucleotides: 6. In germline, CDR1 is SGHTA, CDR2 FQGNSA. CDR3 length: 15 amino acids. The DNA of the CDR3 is TGTGCCAGCAGCTTAGTTCTATGGACAGGGTATGGCTACACCTTC. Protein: CASSLVLWTGYGYTF.

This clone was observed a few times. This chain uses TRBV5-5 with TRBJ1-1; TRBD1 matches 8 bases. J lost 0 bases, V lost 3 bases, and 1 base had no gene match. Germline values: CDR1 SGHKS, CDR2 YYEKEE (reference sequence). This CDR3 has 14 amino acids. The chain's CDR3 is CASSSTGVNTEAFF. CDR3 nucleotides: TGTGCCAGCAGCTCGACAGGGGTGAACACTGAAGCTTTCTTT.

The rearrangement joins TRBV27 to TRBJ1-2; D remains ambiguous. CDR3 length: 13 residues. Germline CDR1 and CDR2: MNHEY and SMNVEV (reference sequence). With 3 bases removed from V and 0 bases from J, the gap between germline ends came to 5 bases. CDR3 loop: CASSFGANYGYTF. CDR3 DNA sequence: TGTGCCAGCAGTTTCGGAGCTAACTATGGCTACACCTTC.

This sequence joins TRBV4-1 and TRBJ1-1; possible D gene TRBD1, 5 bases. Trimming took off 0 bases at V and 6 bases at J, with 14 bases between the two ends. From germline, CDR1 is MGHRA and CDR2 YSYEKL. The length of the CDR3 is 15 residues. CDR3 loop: CASSQDRAVGSEAFF. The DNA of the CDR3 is TGCGCCAGCAGCCAAGACAGGGCGGTGGGGTCTGAAGCTTTCTTT.

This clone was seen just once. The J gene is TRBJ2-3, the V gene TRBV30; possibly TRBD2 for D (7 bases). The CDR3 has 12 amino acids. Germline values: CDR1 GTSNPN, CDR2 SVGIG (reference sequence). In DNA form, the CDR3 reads TGTGCGTCGACTGGGGGGGGCGATACGCAGTATTTT. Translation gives CASTGGGDTQYF.

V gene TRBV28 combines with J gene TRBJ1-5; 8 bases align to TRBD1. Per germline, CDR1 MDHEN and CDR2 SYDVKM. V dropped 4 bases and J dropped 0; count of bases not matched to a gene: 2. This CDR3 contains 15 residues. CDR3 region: CASSWTGRSNQPQHF. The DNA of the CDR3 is TGTGCCAGCAGTTGGACAGGGCGTAGCAATCAGCCCCAGCATTTT.

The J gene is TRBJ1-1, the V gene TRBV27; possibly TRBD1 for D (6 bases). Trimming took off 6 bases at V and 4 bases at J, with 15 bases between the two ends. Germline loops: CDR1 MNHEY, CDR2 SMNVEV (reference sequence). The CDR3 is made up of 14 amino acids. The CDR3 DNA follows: TGTGCCAGCAGCCATGGACAGTCCAGCACTGAAGCTTTCTTT. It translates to CASSHGQSSTEAFF.

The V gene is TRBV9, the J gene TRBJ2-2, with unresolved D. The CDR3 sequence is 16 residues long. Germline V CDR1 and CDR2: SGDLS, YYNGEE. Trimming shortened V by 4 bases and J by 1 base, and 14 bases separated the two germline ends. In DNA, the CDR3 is TGTGCCAGCAGCCCTCCGCGAGCGATGAACACCGGGGAGCTGTTTTTT. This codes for CASSPPRAMNTGELFF. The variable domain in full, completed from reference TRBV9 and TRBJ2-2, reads DSGVTQTPKHLITATGQRVTLRCSPRSGDLSVYWYQQSLDQGLQFLIQYYNGEERAKGNILERFSAQQFPDLHSELNLSSLELGDSALYFCASSPPRAMNTGELFFGEGSRLTVL.

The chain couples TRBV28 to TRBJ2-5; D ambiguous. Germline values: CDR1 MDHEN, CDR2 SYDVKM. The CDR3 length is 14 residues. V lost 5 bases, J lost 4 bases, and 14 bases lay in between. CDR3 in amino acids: CASSLTRVGETQYF. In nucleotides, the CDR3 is TGTGCCAGCAGTCTGACTCGGGTGGGAGAGACCCAGTACTTC. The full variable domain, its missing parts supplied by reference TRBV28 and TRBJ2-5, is DVKVTQSSRYLVKRTGEKVFLECVQDMDHENMFWYRQDPGLGLRLIYFSYDVKMKEKGDIPEGYSVSREKKERFSLILESASTNQTSMYLCASSLTRVGETQYFGPGTRLLVL.

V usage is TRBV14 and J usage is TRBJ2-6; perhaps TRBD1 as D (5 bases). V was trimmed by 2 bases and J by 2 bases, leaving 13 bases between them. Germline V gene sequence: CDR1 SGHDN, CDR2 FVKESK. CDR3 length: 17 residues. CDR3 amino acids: CASSQRNLRAGANVLTF. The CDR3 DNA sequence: TGTGCCAGCAGCCAAAGGAACCTCAGGGCTGGGGCCAACGTCCTGACTTTC. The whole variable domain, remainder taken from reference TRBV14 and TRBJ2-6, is EAGVTQFPSHSVIEKGQTVTLRCDPISGHDNLYWYRRVMGKEIKFLLHFVKESKQDESGMPNNRFLAERTGGTYSTLKVQPAELEDSGVYFCASSQRNLRAGANVLTFGAGSRLTVL.

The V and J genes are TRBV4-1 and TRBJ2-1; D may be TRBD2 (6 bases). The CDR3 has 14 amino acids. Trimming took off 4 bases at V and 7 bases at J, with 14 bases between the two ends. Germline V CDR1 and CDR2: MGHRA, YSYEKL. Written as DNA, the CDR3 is TGCGCCAGCAGCCGGACGGGAGTGTCGAATGAGCAGTTCTTC. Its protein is CASSRTGVSNEQFF.

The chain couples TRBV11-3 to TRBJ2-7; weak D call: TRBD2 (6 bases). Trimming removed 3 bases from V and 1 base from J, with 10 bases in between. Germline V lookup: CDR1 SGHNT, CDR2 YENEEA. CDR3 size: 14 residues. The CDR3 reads CASSFRDLSYEQYF. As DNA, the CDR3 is TGTGCCAGCAGCTTCCGGGACTTATCCTACGAGCAGTACTTC.

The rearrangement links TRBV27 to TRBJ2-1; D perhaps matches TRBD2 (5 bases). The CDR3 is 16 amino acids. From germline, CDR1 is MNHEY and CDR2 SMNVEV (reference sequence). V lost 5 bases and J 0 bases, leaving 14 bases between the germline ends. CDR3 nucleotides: TGTGCCAGCAGTGGATACGGGGATAGCTCCTACAATGAGCAGTTCTTC. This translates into CASSGYGDSSYNEQFF.